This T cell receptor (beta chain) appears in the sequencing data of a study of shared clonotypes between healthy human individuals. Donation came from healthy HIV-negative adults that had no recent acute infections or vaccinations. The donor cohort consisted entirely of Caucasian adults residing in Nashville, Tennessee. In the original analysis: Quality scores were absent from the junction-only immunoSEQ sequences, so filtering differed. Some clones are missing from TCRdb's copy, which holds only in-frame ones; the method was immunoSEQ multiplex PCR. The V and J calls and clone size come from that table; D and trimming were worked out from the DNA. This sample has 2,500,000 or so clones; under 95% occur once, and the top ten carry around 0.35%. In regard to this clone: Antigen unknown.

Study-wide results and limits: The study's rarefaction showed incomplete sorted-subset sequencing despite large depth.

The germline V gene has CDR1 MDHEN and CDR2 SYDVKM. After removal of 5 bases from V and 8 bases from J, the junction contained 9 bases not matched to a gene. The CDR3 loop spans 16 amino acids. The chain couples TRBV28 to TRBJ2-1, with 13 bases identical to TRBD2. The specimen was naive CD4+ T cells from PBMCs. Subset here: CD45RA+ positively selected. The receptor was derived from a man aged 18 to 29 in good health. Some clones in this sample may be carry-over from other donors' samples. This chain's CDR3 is CASSTRTSGSGDEQFF. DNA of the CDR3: TGTGCCAGCAGTACCCGGACTAGCGGGAGTGGCGATGAGCAGTTCTTC.